Each of the 29 T cell receptor beta chains below was sequenced from the same sample in a study of blood T cell repertoires in COVID-19. Using immunoSEQ multiplex PCR, the repertoire was profiled, and TCRdb retains in-frame clones only, with some absent. The sample records 210,000 or so clones, 75% to 85% being singletons. The sample was peripheral blood. The receptor source for this set is a woman aged 25 to 39 with COVID-19, enrolled during active disease.

The chain joins TRBV20-1 to TRBJ2-7; 9 bases agree with TRBD1. V trimming: 3 bases; J trimming: 4 bases; junction bases outside the gene matches: 13. The CDR3 length is 16 residues. Germline CDR1 and CDR2: DFQATT and SNEGSKA (reference sequence). The CDR3 protein is CSASGRSGTGIYEQYF. The CDR3 DNA sequence: TGCAGTGCTAGTGGGCGCTCCGGGACAGGGATTTACGAGCAGTACTTC.

The CDR3, as DNA: TGCAGTGCTAGAGATCGGACTAGGGAGTTCTTC. It is translated as CSARDRTREFF. This chain joins TRBV20-1 and TRBJ2-1; 7 bases are shared with TRBD2. Per germline, CDR1 DFQATT and CDR2 SNEGSKA (reference sequence). The CDR3 runs to 11 residues. J lost 14 bases, V lost 0 bases, and 4 bases had no gene match.

This clone was observed once. This sequence joins TRBV5-5 and TRBJ2-7; perhaps TRBD1 as D (6 bases). This CDR3 contains 12 residues. Germline V gene sequence: CDR1 SGHKS, CDR2 YYEKEE (reference sequence). The V end was cut by 4 bases, the J end by 4 bases, with 9 bases between. DNA of the CDR3: TGTGCCAGCAGCCTCAGGGGTTACGAGCAGTACTTC. It translates to CASSLRGYEQYF.

The chain carries TRBV5-1 and TRBJ1-2, with a weak D call TRBD1 (5 bases). There are 14 residues in the CDR3. Trimming took off 0 bases at V and 8 bases at J, with 14 bases between the two ends. Germline lookup yields CDR1 SGHRS and CDR2 YFSETQ. The CDR3 DNA reads TGCGCCAGCAGCTTGGACAGGCCCGCAGGGGGCTACACCTTC. This codes for CASSLDRPAGGYTF.

The chain has TRBV2 and TRBJ2-7, with 9 bases matching TRBD1. The ends lost 0 bases at V and 3 bases at J; junction bases unmatched: 9. CDR3 length equals 17 residues. Germline V gene data show CDR1 as SNHLY and CDR2 as FYNNEI. The CDR3 DNA reads TGTGCCAGCAGTGAAGCGGGACAGGGTTTAGTGAACTACGAGCAGTACTTC. Its protein product is CASSEAGQGLVNYEQYF.

This chain connects TRBV28 to TRBJ1-2, with 9 bases fitting TRBD1. Germline values: CDR1 MDHEN, CDR2 SYDVKM. V was clipped by 8 bases and J by 0 bases; unmatched bases: 10. CDR3 length: 16 amino acids. CDR3 sequence: CASYKYGTGSNYGYTF. CDR3 DNA: TGTGCCAGCTATAAATACGGGACAGGGTCTAACTATGGCTACACCTTC.

The chain links TRBV2 to TRBJ1-2; 7 bases are a match to TRBD1. V was pared by 0 bases and J by 4 bases, with 5 bases of the junction left unmatched. The germline gives CDR1 SNHLY, CDR2 FYNNEI. This CDR3 contains 15 residues. CDR3 DNA: TGTGCCAGCAGTGAAGCGCTTGCAGGGGGCTATGGCTACACCTTC. It translates to CASSEALAGGYGYTF.

The chain employs TRBV29-1 and TRBJ1-1; TRBD1 aligns across 8 bases. Germline lookup yields CDR1 SQVTM and CDR2 ANQGSEA. This CDR3 spans 13 amino acids. The junction had 5 bases not matched to a gene; V was cut back by 5 bases and J by 3 bases. As DNA, the CDR3 is TGCAGCGTTCCGGACAGGGCCCACACTGAAGCTTTCTTT. It is translated as CSVPDRAHTEAFF.

The CDR3 nucleotides are TGTGCCAGCTCACCACAACAGGGGGCATGGACAGATACGCAGTATTTT. As protein: CASSPQQGAWTDTQYF. This sequence joins TRBV18 and TRBJ2-3; 9 nucleotides line up with TRBD1. The CDR3 totals 16 residues. V lost 1 base and J lost 3; bases outside the gene matches: 5. Per the germline V gene, CDR1 is KGHSH and CDR2 is LQKENI.

This chain connects TRBV9 to TRBJ2-1; TRBD1 might be the D (5 bases). The length of the CDR3 is 15 residues. The germline V gene has CDR1 SGDLS and CDR2 YYNGEE. With 3 bases removed from V and 0 bases from J, the gap between germline ends came to 10 bases. The CDR3 reads CASSATASSYNEQFF. The CDR3 bases are TGTGCCAGCAGCGCGACAGCTAGCTCCTACAATGAGCAGTTCTTC.

This clone was seen a single time. The genes are TRBV7-9 and TRBJ2-2, with unresolved D. V dropped 2 bases and J dropped 4 bases, with 5 bases sitting between them. The CDR3 contains 13 residues. Germline values: CDR1 SEHNR, CDR2 FQNEAQ (reference sequence). CDR3 in amino acids: CASSLSATGELFF. CDR3 in DNA: TGTGCCAGCAGCTTAAGCGCCACCGGGGAGCTGTTTTTT. The full variable domain, in which reference TRBV7-9 and TRBJ2-2 provide the parts outside the CDR3, is DTGVSQNPRHKITKRGQNVTFRCDPISEHNRLYWYRQTLGQGPEFLTYFQNEAQLEKSRLLSDRFSAERPKGSFSTLEIQRTEQGDSAMYLCASSLSATGELFFGEGSRLTVL.

V gene TRBV6-2 or TRBV6-3 combines with J gene TRBJ1-2; D is unresolved. V was clipped by 1 base and J by 4 bases, with 13 bases between them. From germline, CDR1 is MNHEY and CDR2 SVGEGT. The CDR3 runs 15 residues. CDR3 residues: CASSYFSRVAYGYTF. CDR3 DNA sequence: TGTGCCAGCAGTTACTTTAGTCGGGTGGCCTATGGCTACACCTTC.

The chain has TRBV12-3 or TRBV12-4 and TRBJ1-1, with TRBD1 as a possible D gene (5 bases). The CDR3 loop spans 13 amino acids. Between the trimmed V and J ends, which lost 3 bases and 9 bases, there was a span of 14 bases. The CDR3 sequence: CASSFTRGGKAFF. CDR3 in DNA: TGTGCCAGCAGTTTCACACGCGGGGGGAAAGCTTTCTTT.

The chain employs TRBV24-1 and TRBJ2-6; 7 nucleotides agree with TRBD2. The CDR3 is 18 residues long. In germline, CDR1 is KGHDR, CDR2 SFDVKD. Unmatched junction bases numbered 11, after V lost 7 bases and J lost 0 bases. The CDR3 loop is CATSAQRDASSGANVLTF. CDR3 coding DNA: TGTGCCACCAGCGCTCAGCGGGACGCAAGCTCTGGGGCCAACGTCCTGACTTTC.

The J gene is TRBJ2-7, the V gene TRBV5-4, with D possibly matching TRBD2 (6 bases). The CDR3 is 12 amino acids. V was shortened by 4 bases and J by 4 bases, with 9 bases between the two germline ends. Per germline, CDR1 SGHNT and CDR2 YYREEE (reference sequence). This chain's CDR3 is CASSSGGYEQYF. CDR3 bases: TGTGCCAGCAGCAGTGGGGGGTACGAGCAGTACTTC.

The chain recombines TRBV28 with TRBJ1-2; 7 nucleotides match TRBD1. CDR3 length: 13 residues. Trimming took 4 bases from V and 9 from J; bases not matched to a gene: 8. Germline CDR1 and CDR2: MDHEN and SYDVKM. The CDR3 here is CASSSGQFASYTF. In DNA form, the CDR3 reads TGTGCCAGCAGTTCGGGACAGTTCGCGAGCTACACCTTC.

The chain couples TRBV18 to TRBJ2-6; D is unclear. The germline gives CDR1 KGHSH, CDR2 LQKENI. This CDR3 is built from 15 residues. V dropped 1 base and J dropped 1 base, with 5 bases sitting between them. CDR3 DNA: TGTGCCAGCTCACCACAAGCTTCTGGGGCCAACGTCCTGACTTTC. Its protein is CASSPQASGANVLTF.

The chain uses TRBV5-4 and TRBJ2-7, with TRBD1 identical over 8 bases. This CDR3 spans 14 amino acids. V was clipped by 0 bases and J by 3 bases; unmatched bases: 2. Germline CDR1 SGHNT, CDR2 YYREEE (reference sequence). The CDR3 bases are TGTGCCAGCAGCTTGGCGACAGGGGTCTACGAGCAGTACTTC. Translating gives CASSLATGVYEQYF.

This chain links TRBV7-6 with TRBJ2-3; 15 positions match TRBD2. The CDR3 consists of 16 residues. The V gene end was trimmed by 5 bases and the J gene end by 3 bases; junction bases not matched to a gene: 3. Germline lookup yields CDR1 SGHVS and CDR2 FNYEAQ. The chain's CDR3 is CASSQGLAGGTDTQYF. The CDR3 bases are TGTGCCAGCAGCCAGGGACTAGCGGGGGGTACAGATACGCAGTATTTT.

This sequence joins TRBV3-1 (or the pseudogene TRBV3-2) and TRBJ2-3, with D tentatively TRBD1 (6 bases). Between the trimmed V and J ends, which lost 6 bases and 2 bases, there was a span of 15 bases. CDR1 is LGHDT, CDR2 YNNKEL, per germline (reference sequence). CDR3 length equals 15 residues. The DNA of the CDR3 is TGTGCCAGCAGTCCGACAGGAGATAACACAGATACGCAGTATTTT. Protein product: CASSPTGDNTDTQYF.

This clone was counted between two and nine times. The CDR3 nucleotides are TGTGCCAGCAGCCAGATAAGTTTAGCGGGAGGTTTCACAGATACGCAGTATTTT. Protein product: CASSQISLAGGFTDTQYF. The chain recombines TRBV3-1 (or the pseudogene TRBV3-2) with TRBJ2-3; 10 bases agree with TRBD2. The CDR3 covers 18 residues. Germline CDR1 reads LGHDT; CDR2 reads YNNKEL (reference sequence). Trimming took 3 bases from V and 2 from J; bases not matched to a gene: 11.

This rearrangement joins TRBV21-1 to TRBJ1-5; TRBD1 is the table's D call, not checked against the DNA. TRBV21-1 is noted as a pseudogene. The CDR3 spans 16 residues. The CDR3 region is CASSKNRQARNQPQHF. The DNA of the CDR3 is TGTGCCAGCAGCAAAAACAGACAGGCCCGAAATCAGCCCCAGCATTTT.

The J gene is TRBJ2-7, the V gene TRBV29-1, with TRBD1 identical over 8 bases. The CDR3 length is 13 residues. V lost 7 bases and J lost 6; bases outside the gene matches: 11. CDR1 is SQVTM, CDR2 ANQGSEA, per germline. The CDR3, as DNA: TGCAGCGCCGGGACAGGAGAAGGGGTCGAGCAGTACTTC. It codes for CSAGTGEGVEQYF.

CDR3 nucleotides: TGTGCCAGCTCACCAGGCCACGAGCAGTACTTC. Encoded protein: CASSPGHEQYF. The chain uses TRBV18 and TRBJ2-7, with D uncertain. The length of the CDR3 is 11 residues. The germline CDR1 and CDR2 sequences are KGHSH and LQKENI. Trimming stripped 2 bases from V and 5 bases from J, with 4 bases between.

This chain connects TRBV7-2 to TRBJ2-1; 9 nucleotides match TRBD1. CDR1 SGHTA and CDR2 FQGNSA come from the germline V gene. The length of the CDR3 is 15 residues. Germline trimming cut 2 bases from V and 7 bases from J; bases unmatched to any gene: 6. The DNA of the CDR3 is TGTGCCAGCAGCTTATCGGGGACAGGGTGGAATGAGCAGTTCTTC. It yields the protein CASSLSGTGWNEQFF.

This clone has just a few counts. This chain uses TRBV5-1 with TRBJ1-2, with 9 bases lining up with TRBD1. This CDR3 comprises 14 residues. Trimming removed 0 bases from V and 8 bases from J; junction bases left unmatched: 5. CDR1 and CDR2 from the germline V gene are SGHRS and YFSETQ. The CDR3 sequence: CASSLGGQGTGYTF. The CDR3 nucleotides read TGCGCCAGCAGCTTGGGGGGACAGGGTACGGGCTACACCTTC.

The chain joins TRBV6-1 to TRBJ2-1; 7 nucleotides align to TRBD2. After removal of 1 base from V and 6 bases from J, the junction contained 6 bases not matched to a gene. CDR3 length: 15 residues. Germline V gene sequence: CDR1 MNHNS, CDR2 SASEGT. CDR3 bases: TGTGCCAGCAGTGAAGTCGCTAGCGGAAGCAATGAGCAGTTCTTC. Translated, it gives CASSEVASGSNEQFF.

The J gene is TRBJ2-1, the V gene TRBV5-1, with 12 bases identical to TRBD2. The V gene end was trimmed by 0 bases and the J gene end by 7 bases; junction bases not matched to a gene: 2. The CDR3 totals 15 residues. The V gene's germline CDR1 is SGHRS and CDR2 YFSETQ. The CDR3 nucleotides read TGCGCCAGCAGCTTGGCGCTAGCGGGGGGGAATGAGCAGTTCTTC. Protein sequence: CASSLALAGGNEQFF.

The J gene is TRBJ1-1, the V gene TRBV6-5; tentatively, D is TRBD1 (6 bases). The CDR3 spans 11 residues. CDR1 and CDR2 (germline): MNHEY, SVGAGI. Deletions cut 10 bases from V and 3 bases from J, with 9 bases between. CDR3 region: CATTGYTEAFF. As DNA, the CDR3 is TGTGCCACGACAGGTTACACTGAAGCTTTCTTT.